The text below deals with one TCR beta chain. No antigen is known for it. These data come from a study of siplizumab effects on memory and regulatory T cells. Study outcomes and limitations: Significant reduction of alloreactive sequences traceable to unstimulated CD4+ memory cells was observed with siplizumab.

Assays captured about 10^5 TCR templates per sample. Generated by immunoSEQ multiplex PCR, the TCRdb table keeps only in-frame clones and is missing some. Among under 110,000 clones, about nine tenths were seen once, and the ten largest hold around 12%. Germline V lookup: CDR1 MDHEN, CDR2 SYDVKM. J gave up 4 bases and V 4 bases, and 9 bases lay outside the gene matches. The CDR3 runs to 16 residues. This TCR was sampled from a human donor in good health. Material for sequencing was non-Treg CD4+ T cells sorted from blood. The chain combines TRBV28 with TRBJ2-7; 11 bases match TRBD2. The CDR3 here is CASSSMGLAVHYEQYF. CDR3 DNA sequence: TGTGCCAGCAGTTCAATGGGACTAGCGGTACATTACGAGCAGTACTTC.